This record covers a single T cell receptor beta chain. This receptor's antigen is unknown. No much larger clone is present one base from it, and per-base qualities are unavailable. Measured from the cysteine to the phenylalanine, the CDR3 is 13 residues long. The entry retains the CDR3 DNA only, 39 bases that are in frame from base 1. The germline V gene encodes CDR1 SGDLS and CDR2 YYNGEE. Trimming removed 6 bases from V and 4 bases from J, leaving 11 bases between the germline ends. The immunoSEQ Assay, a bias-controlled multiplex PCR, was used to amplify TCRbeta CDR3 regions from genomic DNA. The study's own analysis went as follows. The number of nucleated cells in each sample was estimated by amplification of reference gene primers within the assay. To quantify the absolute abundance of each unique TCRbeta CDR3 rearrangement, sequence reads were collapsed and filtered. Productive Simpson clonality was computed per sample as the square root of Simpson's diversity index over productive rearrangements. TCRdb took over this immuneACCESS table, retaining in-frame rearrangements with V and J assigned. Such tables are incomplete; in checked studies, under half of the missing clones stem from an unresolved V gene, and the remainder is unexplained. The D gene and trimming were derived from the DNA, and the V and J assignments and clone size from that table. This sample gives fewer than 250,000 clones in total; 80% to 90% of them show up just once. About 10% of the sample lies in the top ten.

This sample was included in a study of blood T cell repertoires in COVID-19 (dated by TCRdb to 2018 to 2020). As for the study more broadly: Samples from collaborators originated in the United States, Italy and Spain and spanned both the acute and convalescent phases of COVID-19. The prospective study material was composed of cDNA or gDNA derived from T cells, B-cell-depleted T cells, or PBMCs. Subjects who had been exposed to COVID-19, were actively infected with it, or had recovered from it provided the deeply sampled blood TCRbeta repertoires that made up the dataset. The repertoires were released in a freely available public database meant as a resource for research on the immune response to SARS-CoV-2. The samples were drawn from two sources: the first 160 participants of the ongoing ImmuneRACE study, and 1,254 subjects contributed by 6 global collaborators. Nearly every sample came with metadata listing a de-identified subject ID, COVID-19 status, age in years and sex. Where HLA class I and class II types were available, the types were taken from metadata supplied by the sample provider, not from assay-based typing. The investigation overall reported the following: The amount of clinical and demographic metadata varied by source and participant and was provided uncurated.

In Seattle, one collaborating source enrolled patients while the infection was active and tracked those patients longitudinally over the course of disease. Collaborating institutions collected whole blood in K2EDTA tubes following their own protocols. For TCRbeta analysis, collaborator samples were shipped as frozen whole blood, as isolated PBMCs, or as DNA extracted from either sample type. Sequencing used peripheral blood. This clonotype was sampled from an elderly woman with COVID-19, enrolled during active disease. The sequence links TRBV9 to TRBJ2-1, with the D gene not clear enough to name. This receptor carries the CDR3 CASTNDLYNEQFF. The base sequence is TGTGCCAGCACCAACGACTTGTACAATGAGCAGTTCTTC. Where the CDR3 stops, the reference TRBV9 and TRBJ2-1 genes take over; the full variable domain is DSGVTQTPKHLITATGQRVTLRCSPRSGDLSVYWYQQSLDQGLQFLIQYYNGEERAKGNILERFSAQQFPDLHSELNLSSLELGDSALYFCASTNDLYNEQFFGPGTRLTVL.